The text below deals with one TCR beta chain. The entry originates in a study of blood T cell repertoires in COVID-19. In the study overall: Acute and convalescent COVID-19 samples came from the United States, Italy and Spain. PBMCs, B-cell-depleted T cells, or T cells provided the cDNA or gDNA that made up the material.

Sequencing used immunoSEQ multiplex PCR; TCRdb keeps in-frame clones, though not all of them. The sample gives 120,000 to 150,000 clones, 70% to 90% of which show up once; over 2.5% is in the top ten. Germline CDR1 reads SGHKS; CDR2 reads YYEKEE (reference sequence). V was shortened by 0 bases and J by 7 bases, with 10 bases between the two germline ends. The CDR3 contains 14 residues. The chain joins TRBV5-5 to TRBJ1-4, with a possible D match to TRBD1 (5 bases). The sequenced material came from peripheral blood. This TCR came from a human donor with acute or convalescent COVID-19. The donor label of this sample is uncertain. The CDR3 is CASSLGGLGEKLFF. CDR3 in DNA: TGTGCCAGCAGCTTGGGGGGCCTTGGTGAAAAACTGTTTTTT.